These 9 T cell receptor beta chains were all obtained from the same sample, sequenced in a study of blood T cells in healthy people across ages. It was with a sample-barcoded 5' primer and a J-beta primer mix that a second PCR of roughly 7 to 12 cycles was run. One entry per CDR3 protein results from TCRdb running MiXCR on the 5' RACE reads. The top ten clones hold 41% of a sample with 750,000 to 950,000 distinct CDR3 sequences, approximately 55% of them seen once. The sample taken for sequencing was blood. These receptors all come from an elderly man in good health.

This chain links TRBV13 with TRBJ2-7, with D unclear. The DNA end is more similar to TRBJ2-5, so the J call may be wrong. This CDR3 contains 13 residues. CDR1 PRHDT and CDR2 FYEKMQ come from the germline V gene (reference sequence). The CDR3 DNA sequence: TGTGCCAGCAGCCGGTCGGCGGAAGGGACCCAGTACTTC. The encoded protein is CASSRSAEGTQYF.

The J gene is TRBJ1-5, the V gene TRBV15; D remains ambiguous. CDR3 size: 15 residues. V lost 0 bases, J lost 6 bases, and 12 bases lay in between. The germline gives CDR1 LNHNV, CDR2 YYDKDF (reference sequence). The CDR3 nucleotides are TGTGCCACCAGCAGAGATAAGGCAGTTGGTCAGCCCCAGCATTTT. It is translated as CATSRDKAVGQPQHF.

This clonotype was recorded many times. This may be a read error: a much more frequent sequence differs by one nucleotide. V is TRBV29-1 and J is TRBJ2-1; D is unclear. The end of the DNA fits TRBJ2-7 better, so the J call may be wrong. This CDR3 region has 13 residues. Germline V lookup: CDR1 SQVTM, CDR2 ANQGSEA. In DNA, the CDR3 is TGCAGCGTTGTATACATCTCCTACAATGAGCAGTACTTC. Translation gives CSVVYISYNEQYF.

This chain uses TRBV5-1 with TRBJ2-7; D might be TRBD1 (6 bases). V was pared by 0 bases and J by 3 bases, with 13 bases between. Germline loops: CDR1 SGHRS, CDR2 YFSETQ. The CDR3 is made up of 15 amino acids. CDR3 nucleotides: TGCGCCAGCAGCTTGGATGGGACAAACTACTACGAGCAGTACTTC. It encodes CASSLDGTNYYEQYF.

The V and J genes are TRBV12-3 or TRBV12-4 and TRBJ1-5; D is uncertain. Trimming pared 6 bases from V and 1 base from J, leaving 10 bases between. The CDR3 length is 14 residues. The DNA for the CDR3 is TGTGCCAGCAGCCCCAGACGGAGCAATCAGCCCCAGCATTTT. This encodes CASSPRRSNQPQHF.

Worth noting for this clonotype: The junction departs from the called germline gene at one end, perhaps through a read error. The rearrangement joins TRBV7-2 to TRBJ2-1; D remains ambiguous. CDR3 length: 11 amino acids. The germline gives CDR1 SGHTA, CDR2 FQGNSA. This CDR3 is CASSRRNDQFF. CDR3 DNA sequence: TGTGCCAGCAGCCGGCGTAATGATCAGTTCTTC.

The CDR3 spells CASTGTDSSEQFF. The CDR3 coding sequence is TGTGCCAGCACTGGGACCGACTCCAGTGAGCAGTTCTTC. V is TRBV2 and J is TRBJ2-1; D may correspond to TRBD1 or TRBD2 (5 bases each). The CDR3 runs to 13 residues. The germline V gene encodes CDR1 SNHLY and CDR2 FYNNEI. V was shortened by 7 bases and J by 9 bases, with 16 bases between the two germline ends. Full variable domain (remainder filled in from reference TRBV2 and TRBJ2-1): EPEVTQTPSHQVTQMGQEVILRCVPISNHLYFYWYRQILGQKVEFLVSFYNNEISEKSEIFDDQFSVERPDGSNFTLKIRSTKLEDSAMYFCASTGTDSSEQFFGPGTRLTVL.

This clonotype was seen a handful of times. J is TRBJ2-5 and V is TRBV20-1; TRBD2 aligns across 8 bases. V lost 5 bases and J lost 11; bases outside the gene matches: 19. This CDR3 is 15 amino acids long. Germline lookup yields CDR1 DFQATT and CDR2 SNEGSKA (reference sequence). CDR3 nucleotides: TGCAGTGCTCCCCGCGAAGCGGGGGTGAACAATGAGCAGTACTTC. This sequence encodes CSAPREAGVNNEQYF.

This clonotype was seen more than once but under ten times. Written as DNA, the CDR3 is TGCGCCAGCAGCTTGGGGACTAGCGGGGTTGGAAATGAGCAGTTCTTC. Translated, it gives CASSLGTSGVGNEQFF. The J gene is TRBJ2-1, the V gene TRBV5-1; 12 bases align to TRBD2. The CDR3 sequence is 16 residues long. Germline CDR1 SGHRS, CDR2 YFSETQ. The junction had 5 bases not matched to a gene; V was cut back by 0 bases and J by 7 bases.